This TCR beta chain derives from a study of vaccination effects on CD4 cells after COVID-19. About the study: Participants were vaccinated with two doses of either the BNT162b2 or mRNA-1273 vaccine.

Sequencing was performed with immunoSEQ multiplex PCR; in TCRdb, only in-frame clones are kept and a portion is missing. In the table there are approximately 50,000 clones, 60% to 80% of which are singletons. With respect to this clone: Its matching antigen is unknown.

The ViraFEST assay expanded antigen-specific CD4+ T cells with viral peptide pools before sequencing. With more than 9 days of culture completed, CD4+ T cells were isolated. Vaccine recipients, nucleocapsid antibody negative, had no prior SARS-CoV-2 infection. The ends were cut back, 0 bases at V and 7 bases at J, with 7 bases in the middle. The CDR3 totals 13 residues. Germline CDR1 and CDR2: LGHDT and YNNKEL (reference sequence). The rearrangement joins TRBV3-1 (or the pseudogene TRBV3-2) to TRBJ2-1; D is unresolved. The sequences come from CD4+ T cells from PBMCs cultured with HCoV-OC43 spike peptides, collected before COVID-19 vaccination. Subset: HCoV-OC43 spike overlapping peptide pool stimulation. The sequence derives from a human donor who received a COVID-19 vaccine. This CDR3 reads CASSQDWQNEQFF. CDR3 coding DNA: TGTGCCAGCAGCCAAGATTGGCAAAATGAGCAGTTCTTC.